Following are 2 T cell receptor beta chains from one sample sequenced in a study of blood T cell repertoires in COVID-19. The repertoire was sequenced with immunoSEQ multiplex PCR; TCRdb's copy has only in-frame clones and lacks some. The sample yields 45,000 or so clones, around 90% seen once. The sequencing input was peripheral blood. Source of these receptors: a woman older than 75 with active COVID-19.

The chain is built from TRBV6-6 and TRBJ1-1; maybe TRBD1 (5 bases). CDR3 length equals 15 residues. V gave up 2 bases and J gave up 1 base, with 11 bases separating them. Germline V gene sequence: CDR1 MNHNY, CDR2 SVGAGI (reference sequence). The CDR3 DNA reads TGTGCCAGCAGTTACAGGGGTCAGACGAACACTGAAGCTTTCTTT. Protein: CASSYRGQTNTEAFF.

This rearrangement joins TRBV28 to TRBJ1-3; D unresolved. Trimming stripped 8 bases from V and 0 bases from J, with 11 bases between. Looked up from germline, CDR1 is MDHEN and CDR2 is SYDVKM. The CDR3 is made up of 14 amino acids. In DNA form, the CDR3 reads TGTGCCAGCTTCGACTTCTCCTCTGGAAACACCATATATTTT. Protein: CASFDFSSGNTIYF.